The entry that follows covers one T cell receptor (beta chain) sequence. Its antigen is undetermined. V gave up 2 bases and J gave up 7 bases; unmatched junction bases: 10. CDR1 MNHEY and CDR2 SMNVEV come from the germline V gene (reference sequence). CDR3 length equals 17 residues. This specimen comes from a study of cytomegalovirus exposure and HLA in healthy donors. PCR employed 60 Vbeta and 13 Jbeta primers. The method was immunoSEQ multiplex PCR; TCRdb's version includes in-frame clones alone and lacks a portion of them. The repertoire includes 150,000 to 200,000 clones, approximately 80% of them detected once, and 1.5% to 2% sits in the top ten. Study-level results: For TCR beta chains, V- and J-gene trimming was later linked to a missense DCLRE1C variant. Earlier findings revealed that most TCR beta V segments proved productive either about 90% or about 30% of the time. Relative to equally common others, HLA-associated TCR beta chains showed greater clonal expansion in a later analysis.

This TCR came from a man aged 18 to 30 in good health and CMV-seronegative. This chain joins TRBV27 and TRBJ2-3, with 12 nucleotides matching TRBD2. Sequenced material: PBMCs. CDR3 in DNA: TGTGCCAGCAGTTTACGGACTAGCGGGGACAGCCGGTATACGCAGTATTTT. This gives the protein CASSLRTSGDSRYTQYF.